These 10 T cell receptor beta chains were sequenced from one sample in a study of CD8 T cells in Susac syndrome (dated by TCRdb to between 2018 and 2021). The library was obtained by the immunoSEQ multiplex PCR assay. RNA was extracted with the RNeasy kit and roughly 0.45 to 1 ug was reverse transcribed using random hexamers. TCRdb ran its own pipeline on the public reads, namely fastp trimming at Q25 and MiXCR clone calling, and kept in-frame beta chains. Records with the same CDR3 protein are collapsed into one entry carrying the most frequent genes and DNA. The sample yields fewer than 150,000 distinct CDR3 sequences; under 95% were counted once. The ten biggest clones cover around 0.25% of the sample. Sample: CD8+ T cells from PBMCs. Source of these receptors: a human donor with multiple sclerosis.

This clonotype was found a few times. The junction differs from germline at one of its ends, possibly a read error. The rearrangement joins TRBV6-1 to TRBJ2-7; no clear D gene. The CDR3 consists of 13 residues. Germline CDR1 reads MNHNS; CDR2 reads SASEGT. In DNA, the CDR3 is TGTGCCAGCAGTGGGGCAGCCCCCTACCAGCAGTACTTC. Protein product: CASSGAAPYQQYF.

The CDR3 loop reads CASDSGLAGEQFF. CDR3 in DNA: TGTGCCAGCGACTCCGGGCTAGCAGGCGAGCAGTTCTTC. This chain joins TRBV2 and TRBJ2-1; D possibly corresponds to TRBD2 (5 bases). Trimming took off 8 bases at V and 10 bases at J, with 18 bases between the two ends. The CDR3 is 13 amino acids. Germline loops: CDR1 SNHLY, CDR2 FYNNEI.

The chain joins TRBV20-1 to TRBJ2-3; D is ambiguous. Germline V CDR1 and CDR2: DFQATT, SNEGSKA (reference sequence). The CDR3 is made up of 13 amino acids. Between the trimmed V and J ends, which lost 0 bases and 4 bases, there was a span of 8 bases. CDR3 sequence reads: CSARDWGPDTQYF. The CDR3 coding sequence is TGCAGTGCTAGAGATTGGGGTCCAGATACGCAGTATTTT.

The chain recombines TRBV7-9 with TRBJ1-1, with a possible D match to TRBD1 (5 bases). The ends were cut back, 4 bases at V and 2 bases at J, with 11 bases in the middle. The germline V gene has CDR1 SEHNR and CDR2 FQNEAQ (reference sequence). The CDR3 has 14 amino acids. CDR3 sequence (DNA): TGTGCCAGCAGCTGGGGGACCGGTAACACTGAAGCTTTCTTT. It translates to CASSWGTGNTEAFF.

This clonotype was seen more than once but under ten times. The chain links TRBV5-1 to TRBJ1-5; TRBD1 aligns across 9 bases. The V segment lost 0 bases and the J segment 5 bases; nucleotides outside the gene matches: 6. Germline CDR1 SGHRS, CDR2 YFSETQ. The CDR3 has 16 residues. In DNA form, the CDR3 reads TGCGCCAGCAGCTTGGGACTGACAGGGGGTTATCAGCCCCAGCATTTT. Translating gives CASSLGLTGGYQPQHF.

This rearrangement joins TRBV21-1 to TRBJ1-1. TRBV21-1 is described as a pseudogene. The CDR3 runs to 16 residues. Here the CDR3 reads CASSKKGTATGSEAFF. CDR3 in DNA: TGTGCCAGCAGCAAAAAAGGCACGGCCACGGGCTCCGAAGCTTTCTTT.

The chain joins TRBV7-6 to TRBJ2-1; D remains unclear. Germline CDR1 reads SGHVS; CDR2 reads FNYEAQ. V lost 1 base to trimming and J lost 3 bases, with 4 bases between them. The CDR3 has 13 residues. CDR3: CASSLVDYNEQFF. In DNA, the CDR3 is TGTGCCAGCAGCTTAGTTGACTACAATGAGCAGTTCTTC.

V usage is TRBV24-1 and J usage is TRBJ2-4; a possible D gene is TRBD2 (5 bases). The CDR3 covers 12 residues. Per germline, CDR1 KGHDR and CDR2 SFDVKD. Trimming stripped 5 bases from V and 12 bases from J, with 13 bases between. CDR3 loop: CATSGAEEGQYF. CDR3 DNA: TGTGCCACCAGTGGTGCAGAAGAGGGTCAGTACTTC.

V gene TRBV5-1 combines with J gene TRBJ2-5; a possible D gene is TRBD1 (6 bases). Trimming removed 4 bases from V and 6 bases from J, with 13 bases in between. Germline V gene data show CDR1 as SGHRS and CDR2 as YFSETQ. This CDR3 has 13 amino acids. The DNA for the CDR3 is TGCGCCAGCAGCACTGGGGGCGGAAAGACCCAGTACTTC. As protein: CASSTGGGKTQYF.

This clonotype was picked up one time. This chain's CDR3 is CASSLSLKGPTDYGYTF. CDR3 sequence (DNA): TGTGCCAGCAGTTTAAGTCTAAAGGGCCCCACGGACTATGGCTACACCTTC. The chain couples TRBV28 to TRBJ1-2, with no clear D. The ends were cut back, 2 bases at V and 3 bases at J, with 19 bases in the middle. The CDR3 sequence is 17 residues long. From germline, CDR1 is MDHEN and CDR2 SYDVKM.